This T cell receptor (beta chain) was sequenced for a study of T cells after yellow fever vaccination. Using its own MiXCR run on the 5' RACE reads, TCRdb lists one record per CDR3 protein. The data show 360,000 or so distinct CDR3 sequences, 9.5% to 13% seen once. The sample holds a few counts of this clonotype. Germline V lookup: CDR1 MNHEY, CDR2 SVGEGT. This CDR3 is 12 amino acids long. V lost 5 bases and J 6 bases, leaving 10 bases between the germline ends. Source: PBMCs, taken on the day of the first yellow fever vaccination. The rearrangement uses TRBV6-2 or TRBV6-3 and TRBJ2-5; the D is unclear. The TCR originated in a man younger than 35 who received the YFV17D yellow fever vaccine. CDR3 DNA sequence: TGTGCCAGCAGTACGACTCCCAAGACCCAGTACTTC. This sequence encodes CASSTTPKTQYF.